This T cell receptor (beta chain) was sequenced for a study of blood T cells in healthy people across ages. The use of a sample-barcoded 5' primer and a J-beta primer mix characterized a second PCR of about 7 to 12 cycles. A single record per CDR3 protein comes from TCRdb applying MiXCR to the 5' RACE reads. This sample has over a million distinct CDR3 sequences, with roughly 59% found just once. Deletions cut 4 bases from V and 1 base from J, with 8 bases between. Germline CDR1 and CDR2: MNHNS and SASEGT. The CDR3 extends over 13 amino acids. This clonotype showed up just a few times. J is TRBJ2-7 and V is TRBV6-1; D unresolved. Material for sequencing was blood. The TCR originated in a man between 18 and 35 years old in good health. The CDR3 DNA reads TGTGCCAGCAGTGGCATCAGTTCCTACGAGCAGTACTTC. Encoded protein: CASSGISSYEQYF.